This TCR beta chain was captured in a study of blood T cell repertoires in COVID-19. CDR3 length equals 15 residues. From germline, CDR1 is MGHRA and CDR2 YSYEKL. With V trimmed by 6 bases and J by 1 base, 6 bases remained unmatched. Profiling relied on immunoSEQ multiplex PCR, and the TCRdb table lists in-frame clones only, not all of them. The data show 200,000 to 250,000 clones, with 88% seen just once and over 3.5% held by the top ten. The V gene is TRBV4-1, the J gene TRBJ2-7; 10 nucleotides match TRBD2. The sequence came from a woman younger than 45 who had been exposed to COVID-19. Sequenced input: PBMCs or T cells enriched from blood (not recorded which). CDR3 bases: TGCGCCAGCAGAATGTCTAGCGGGAGTTCCTACGAGCAGTACTTC. This codes for CASRMSSGSSYEQYF.